The sequence of this T cell receptor (beta chain) was determined in a study of shared clonotypes between healthy human individuals. Study-wide results and caveats: Clonotype sharing among donors likely depends on sequencing depth.

All of the donors resided in Nashville, Tennessee, and each was a Caucasian adult. Trimming took 6 bases from V and 4 from J; bases not matched to a gene: 8. The V gene's germline CDR1 is SQVTM and CDR2 ANQGSEA. The CDR3 length is 15 residues. As regards this clone: Its cognate antigen is unknown.

Source study methods: ImmunoSEQ sequences covered only the junction and lacked quality scores; filtering therefore differed. Method: immunoSEQ multiplex PCR; TCRdb's copy keeps in-frame clones and lacks some. For V, J and clone size, that table is used; D and trimming come from the DNA. The data hold roughly 2.2 million clones, with roughly 93% observed a single time. This chain connects TRBV29-1 to TRBJ2-2; 10 positions match TRBD1. This TCR was sampled from a man aged 18 to 29 in good health. Some clones in this sample may be carry-over from other donors' samples. Sequencing was performed on naive CD4+ T cells from PBMCs. Subset here: CD45RA+ positively selected. The CDR3 spells CSVASGTGVTGELFF. The CDR3 region has the DNA TGCAGCGTAGCCTCCGGGACAGGGGTCACCGGGGAGCTGTTTTTT.